These 18 T cell receptor beta chains were all obtained from the same sample, sequenced in a study of radiotherapy plus CTLA-4 blockade in lung cancer. The data were produced by immunoSEQ multiplex PCR, yet TCRdb's version contains in-frame clones alone and is incomplete. The table shows roughly 120,000 clones, with 78% occurring only once. Sequenced here: peripheral blood, sampled from a patient treated with radiotherapy plus ipilimumab. All receptors derive from a human donor with non-small cell lung cancer who had a partial response to radiotherapy plus ipilimumab.

The chain carries TRBV5-1 and TRBJ2-1, with D possibly TRBD2 on 6 matching bases. V was pared by 0 bases and J by 0 bases, with 10 bases between. The CDR3 covers 16 residues. Germline-derived CDR1 and CDR2 are SGHRS and YFSETQ. This chain's CDR3 is CASSLGSGGSYNEQFF. The CDR3 DNA reads TGCGCCAGCAGCTTGGGTTCCGGGGGCTCCTACAATGAGCAGTTCTTC.

The CDR3: CASSYVLDSGEQFF. The CDR3 nucleotides read TGCGCCAGCAGCTACGTCCTCGACTCGGGTGAGCAGTTCTTC. This chain links TRBV5-1 with TRBJ2-1; D gene unclear. Germline V lookup: CDR1 SGHRS, CDR2 YFSETQ. The V gene lost 3 bases and the J gene lost 9 bases, with 16 bases spanning the gap. The CDR3 contains 14 residues.

This clone was recorded a few times. V gene TRBV2 combines with J gene TRBJ1-3, with TRBD1 identical over 7 bases. The CDR3 is made up of 16 amino acids. With 6 bases clipped from V and 2 bases from J, the junction kept 10 bases outside the gene matches. The V gene's germline CDR1 is SNHLY and CDR2 FYNNEI. CDR3 coding DNA: TGTGCCAGCAGCTTAGGCCCGACAGGGACTGGAAACACCATATATTTT. The encoded protein is CASSLGPTGTGNTIYF.

CDR3 bases: TGTGCCAGCAGCTTAGACAGGGACTATGGCTACACCTTC. It encodes CASSLDRDYGYTF. The chain recombines TRBV7-8 with TRBJ1-2; tentative D call: TRBD1 (6 bases). This CDR3 has 13 residues. Germline values: CDR1 SGHVS, CDR2 FQNEAQ. V lost 1 base, J lost 3 bases, and 6 bases lay in between.

V gene TRBV7-2 combines with J gene TRBJ1-2, with a weak D call TRBD1 (6 bases). The CDR3 runs 15 residues. Germline CDR1 and CDR2: SGHTA and FQGNSA. V gave up 6 bases and J gave up 1 base, with 15 bases separating them. As DNA, the CDR3 is TGTGCCAGCAGATCCACCGGGACAAATAACTATGGCTACACCTTC. It encodes CASRSTGTNNYGYTF.

The rearrangement uses TRBV13 and TRBJ1-2; 12 bases map to TRBD1. V lost 7 bases, J lost 4 bases, and 13 bases stayed unmatched. CDR1 and CDR2 (germline): PRHDT, FYEKMQ (reference sequence). There are 17 residues in the CDR3. CDR3 residues: CASKALGQGAFSYGYTF. The CDR3 DNA reads TGTGCCAGCAAAGCTTTGGGACAGGGGGCTTTCAGCTATGGCTACACCTTC.

The V call is TRBV7-8, the J call TRBJ2-5, with D tentatively TRBD1 (6 bases). Deletions cut 5 bases from V and 5 bases from J, with 15 bases between. Germline V gene data show CDR1 as SGHVS and CDR2 as FQNEAQ. CDR3 length equals 14 residues. The CDR3 loop is CASSPGTRGETQYF. CDR3 coding DNA: TGTGCCAGCAGCCCAGGGACAAGGGGGGAGACCCAGTACTTC.

The CDR3 loop is CASSTPGQGSYGYTF. The CDR3 nucleotides read TGTGCCAGCAGTACACCGGGACAGGGCTCGTATGGCTACACCTTC. The gene calls are TRBV6-1 and TRBJ1-2, with TRBD1 identical over 9 bases. Germline-derived CDR1 and CDR2 are MNHNS and SASEGT. The CDR3 is 15 residues long. The V and J ends lost 5 bases and 5 bases, in that order; junction bases with no gene match: 9.

This clone has a handful of counts. The rearrangement uses TRBV28 and TRBJ1-6; 9 bases fit TRBD1. Germline values: CDR1 MDHEN, CDR2 SYDVKM. The CDR3 is made up of 15 amino acids. V was pared by 4 bases and J by 10 bases, with 8 bases of the junction left unmatched. The CDR3 loop reads CASSSPGQGWSPLHF. The CDR3 region has the DNA TGTGCCAGCAGTTCCCCGGGACAGGGTTGGTCACCCCTCCACTTT. The full variable domain, with the rest looked up from reference TRBV28 and TRBJ1-6, is DVKVTQSSRYLVKRTGEKVFLECVQDMDHENMFWYRQDPGLGLRLIYFSYDVKMKEKGDIPEGYSVSREKKERFSLILESASTNQTSMYLCASSSPGQGWSPLHFGNGTRLTVT.

This sequence joins TRBV29-1 and TRBJ2-7; perhaps TRBD2 as D (6 bases). In germline, CDR1 is SQVTM, CDR2 ANQGSEA. The CDR3 loop spans 15 amino acids. Trimming cost V 6 bases and J 1 base, with 19 bases left between them. The CDR3 DNA reads TGCAGCGTCGGTGAGGTTCTAGCGATTTCCTACGAGCAGTACTTC. Its translation: CSVGEVLAISYEQYF.

The chain joins TRBV12-1 to TRBJ2-2; the table's TRBD1 call for D was not verified on the DNA. TRBV12-1 is a known pseudogene. The CDR3 has 16 amino acids. The CDR3 loop is CASSLETPSNTGELFF. CDR3 DNA: TGTGCCAGCAGCTTAGAGACACCTTCGAACACCGGGGAGCTGTTTTTT.

This clone occurred a few times. The chain joins TRBV9 to TRBJ1-4, with no clear D. V was cut by 3 bases and J by 4 bases, with 10 bases left in between. CDR1 and CDR2 from the germline V gene are SGDLS and YYNGEE. There are 14 residues in the CDR3. As DNA, the CDR3 is TGTGCCAGCAGCGGTACAGCCATTAATGAAAAACTGTTTTTT. As protein: CASSGTAINEKLFF.

The chain employs TRBV5-6 and TRBJ2-1; perhaps TRBD2 as D (6 bases). V lost 0 bases and J lost 0, with 7 bases in between. Germline CDR1 and CDR2: SGHDT and YYEEEE. The CDR3 spans 15 residues. The chain's CDR3 is CASSLARDSYNEQFF. The CDR3 DNA reads TGTGCCAGCAGCTTGGCGCGGGACTCCTACAATGAGCAGTTCTTC.

The chain employs TRBV18 and TRBJ2-1; 10 bases are a match to TRBD2. V lost 3 bases, J lost 4 bases, and 9 bases stayed unmatched. The length of the CDR3 is 17 residues. Germline-derived CDR1 and CDR2 are KGHSH and LQKENI. CDR3 DNA sequence: TGTGCCAGCTCACCCCTAAGCGGGAGGGCCGGATACAATGAGCAGTTCTTC. Protein: CASSPLSGRAGYNEQFF. Full variable domain (missing parts from reference TRBV18 and TRBJ2-1): NAGVMQNPRHLVRRRGQEARLRCSPMKGHSHVYWYRQLPEEGLKFMVYLQKENIIDESGMPKERFSAEFPKEGPSILRIQQVVRGDSAAYFCASSPLSGRAGYNEQFFGPGTRLTVL.

With respect to this clone: Distinct nucleotide sequences in the sample also encode this CDR3. The chain is built from TRBV30 and TRBJ1-2; D unclear. CDR3 size: 12 residues. V was pared by 0 bases and J by 8 bases, with 10 bases between. Germline CDR1 is GTSNPN and CDR2 is SVGIG (reference sequence). The CDR3 is CAWSVRGYGYTF. CDR3 DNA sequence: TGTGCCTGGAGTGTACGAGGGTACGGCTACACCTTC.

The chain links TRBV10-1 to TRBJ2-7, with a tentative D call TRBD1 (6 bases). CDR3 length: 14 amino acids. The V end lost 1 base, the J end lost 5 bases, and 12 bases lay between the germline ends. CDR1 and CDR2 (germline): WNHNN, SYGVQD (reference sequence). CDR3 nucleotide sequence: TGCGCCAGCAGTGAGTGGGGGCGAGGTGACGAGCAGTACGTC. Translated, it gives CASSEWGRGDEQYV.

The chain joins TRBV28 to TRBJ1-4; 10 bases agree with TRBD1. The junction had 10 bases not matched to a gene; V was cut back by 5 bases and J by 4 bases. This CDR3 is built from 17 residues. CDR1 is MDHEN, CDR2 SYDVKM, per germline. CDR3 DNA sequence: TGTGCCAGCAGTCCTCGACAGGGGGCTTCTTTTAATGAAAAACTGTTTTTT. It encodes CASSPRQGASFNEKLFF.

The CDR3 spells CASSDRFAGGLPVPEQFF. The CDR3 coding sequence is TGTGCCAGCAGTGACAGGTTTGCGGGAGGGCTTCCAGTTCCCGAGCAGTTCTTC. The chain carries TRBV6-4 and TRBJ2-1; 9 bases fit TRBD2. The trim removed 2 bases at V and 10 bases at J, leaving 18 bases unmatched. The CDR3 covers 18 residues. CDR1 MRHNA and CDR2 SNTAGT come from the germline V gene.